This T cell receptor (beta chain) was sequenced during a study of shared clonotypes between healthy human individuals. CD8 cells classed as naive were CD45RO-negative and positively selected for CCR7, excluding terminally differentiated effector memory CD45RA+ cells. The repertoire was sequenced with immunoSEQ multiplex PCR; TCRdb's copy has only in-frame clones and lacks some. This table has hundreds of thousands of clones, about 96% appearing once. Germline V gene data show CDR1 as MDHEN and CDR2 as SYDVKM. CDR3 length: 19 amino acids. V shed 10 bases and J 2 bases; nucleotides not matched to a gene: 20.

The sample comprised naive CD8+ T cells sorted from blood. The receptor comes from a man aged 25-45 years in good health. The genes are TRBV28 and TRBJ1-5; 10 positions match TRBD1. The CDR3 sequence: CATEGRSGTGVFRNQPQHF. DNA of the CDR3: TGTGCCACCGAAGGAAGGTCCGGGACAGGGGTTTTTCGCAATCAGCCCCAGCATTTT.